The entry below describes one T cell receptor (beta chain). Its antigen remains unknown. The data derive from a study of OX40 agonist ivuxolimab in advanced cancers. Study context: Earlier treatment with anti-PD-1, anti-PD-L1 or anti-CTLA-4 was permitted, and 30% to 40% had received some. Findings and limits, study-wide: Average numbers of expanded clones were greater in CD8+ T cells than in CD4+.

TCRdb's copy holds only in-frame clones and misses some; the assay was immunoSEQ multiplex PCR. Of about 45,000 clones listed, approximately 91% were seen once; the top ten hold about 20%. The sequenced sample was CD4+ or CD8+ T cells sorted from blood, obtained in a trial of the OX40 agonist ivuxolimab. The sequence derives from an adult with an advanced solid tumor such as melanoma, head and neck, liver or kidney cancer.

CDR3 coding DNA: TGTGCCAGCAGTGAAGGCAGGGAGAGCTCCTACGAGCAGTACTTC. Encoded protein: CASSEGRESSYEQYF. The chain recombines TRBV6-1 with TRBJ2-7; D may be TRBD1 or TRBD2 (5 bases each). V was shortened by 1 base and J by 0 bases, with 10 bases between the two germline ends. The germline gives CDR1 MNHNS, CDR2 SASEGT. The CDR3 is 15 residues long.